Included here is one T cell receptor beta chain sequence, with context. Its antigen is as yet unknown. Template switching by 5'RACE with UMIs generated the TCR beta cDNA. From its re-call of the 5' RACE reads, TCRdb lists each CDR3 protein once, without DNA. The sample has approximately 550,000 distinct CDR3 sequences. The sample comes from a study of T cells expressing NK-cell markers. Study context: Of eight sequenced donors, seven were HCMV-seropositive and one HCMV-seronegative.

This CDR3 is built from 14 residues. Per germline, CDR1 ENHRY and CDR2 SYGVKD. Study outcomes and limitations: The CD3+CD56-NKG2C+ fraction was also led by these clonotypes in a handful of donors. For over 5 donors, the dominant NKG2C+ clonotypes made up roughly 1.0-8% of their CD8+ T cells.

This TCR derives from a young man in good health. The sequencing sample was made of blood T cells: a sorted CD56 or NKG2C T cell subset, CD4+ or CD8+ T cells, or bulk PBMC T cells (not recorded which). The chain is built from TRBV10-3 and TRBJ1-2; TCRdb names TRBD1, which stays unverified in the absence of DNA. This chain's CDR3 is CAISDRGTAYGYTF.